What follows are 24 T cell receptor beta chains derived from one specimen sequenced in a study of siplizumab effects on memory and regulatory T cells (dated by TCRdb to about 2019). To prepare the library, the immunoSEQ multiplex PCR assay was applied. The clones in this table, taken by TCRdb from immuneACCESS, are in-frame only. Not every clone is retained; where verified, under half of the shortfall comes from an unresolved V gene, and the cause of the rest is unknown. The sample table shows more than 85,000 clones, and 92% are seen once. The ten largest account for 0.9% to 1.4% of the sample. Material for sequencing was CD4+ T cells sorted from blood. The source is a human donor in good health.

The J gene is TRBJ1-4, the V gene TRBV6-1; TRBD1 is a possible D gene (5 bases). CDR3 size: 14 residues. Looked up from germline, CDR1 is MNHNS and CDR2 is SASEGT. Trimming took off 6 bases at V and 5 bases at J, with 13 bases between the two ends. This CDR3 is CASRAGTMNEKLFF. For the CDR3, the DNA is TGTGCCAGCAGAGCCGGGACGATGAATGAAAAACTGTTTTTT.

The chain couples TRBV4-1 to TRBJ2-3; 11 nucleotides line up with TRBD2. Trimming cost V 7 bases and J 0 bases; bases outside gene matches: 12. The germline gives CDR1 MGHRA, CDR2 YSYEKL. The CDR3 contains 18 residues. The DNA for the CDR3 is TGCGCCAGCACGCGCGCTAGCGGGAGGACTTCTAGCACAGATACGCAGTATTTT. Protein sequence: CASTRASGRTSSTDTQYF.

V gene TRBV27 combines with J gene TRBJ2-7, with no clear D. CDR1 and CDR2 (germline): MNHEY, SMNVEV (reference sequence). The germline V and J ends were trimmed by 4 bases and 1 base, with 11 bases remaining between them. This CDR3 is built from 14 residues. CDR3 sequence reads: CASSWASPSYEQYF. CDR3 DNA: TGTGCCAGCAGTTGGGCCAGTCCATCCTACGAGCAGTACTTC.

J is TRBJ2-2 and V is TRBV10-3; a weak D match, TRBD2 (5 bases). With 2 bases removed from V and 0 bases from J, the gap between germline ends came to 7 bases. The CDR3 runs to 15 residues. Per germline, CDR1 ENHRY and CDR2 SYGVKD. CDR3 in amino acids: CAISEIATNTGELFF. The DNA of the CDR3 is TGTGCCATCAGTGAGATAGCGACGAACACCGGGGAGCTGTTTTTT.

Within the sample, this clone is medium-sized. The chain has TRBV30 and TRBJ1-5; D possibly corresponds to TRBD1 (5 bases). Germline V gene lookup returns CDR1 GTSNPN and CDR2 SVGIG (reference sequence). CDR3 length equals 13 residues. V lost 1 base, J lost 4 bases, and 8 bases lay in between. CDR3 protein: CAWSGQLNQPQHF. The DNA of the CDR3 is TGTGCCTGGAGTGGACAGCTTAATCAGCCCCAGCATTTT.

The chain is built from TRBV15 and TRBJ1-1; D remains ambiguous. Trimming left V 1 base short and J 0 bases short, with 9 bases between. Germline V gene data show CDR1 as LNHNV and CDR2 as YYDKDF (reference sequence). CDR3 length: 15 amino acids. The CDR3 DNA is TGTGCCACCAGCAGAGGGAACAGTATGAACACTGAAGCTTTCTTT. This codes for CATSRGNSMNTEAFF.

The J gene is TRBJ1-1, the V gene TRBV9, with a weak D call TRBD1 (6 bases). This CDR3 has 17 amino acids. The germline CDR1 and CDR2 sequences are SGDLS and YYNGEE. V shed 3 bases and J shed 5 bases, with 23 bases lying between them. CDR3 sequence: CASSDLTGGRARTEAFF. Here the CDR3 DNA reads TGTGCCAGCAGCGACCTGACAGGAGGGCGGGCGCGGACTGAAGCTTTCTTT.

In its sample, this clone was seen once. The V call is TRBV6-5, the J call TRBJ2-5, with 9 positions matching TRBD2. Germline assignment: CDR1 MNHEY and CDR2 SVGAGI. The junction had 7 bases not matched to a gene; V was cut back by 3 bases and J by 2 bases. The CDR3 loop spans 16 amino acids. The CDR3 nucleotides read TGTGCCAGCAGTTATGCCGGGGCGGGGGGGCAAGAGACCCAGTACTTC. Translating gives CASSYAGAGGQETQYF.

By sample fraction, this clone is medium-sized. V gene TRBV25-1 combines with J gene TRBJ1-2, with D unresolved. The germline CDR1 and CDR2 sequences are MGHDK and SYGVNS. Trimming stripped 1 base from V and 5 bases from J, with 14 bases between. The CDR3 runs 15 residues. DNA of the CDR3: TGTGCCAGCAGTGAATTTGGGTTGTCTATTTATGGCTACACCTTC. Translating gives CASSEFGLSIYGYTF.

This clone was observed a handful of times. The V call is TRBV11-2, the J call TRBJ2-2; 7 positions match TRBD2. The length of the CDR3 is 18 residues. Per germline, CDR1 SGHAT and CDR2 FQNNGV. J lost 6 bases, V lost 1 base, and 14 bases had no gene match. The CDR3 nucleotides are TGTGCCAGCAGCTTAGTCCCTCATCTAGCGGACGTAGCCGGGGAGCTGTTTTTT. Its translation: CASSLVPHLADVAGELFF.

The V gene is TRBV5-6, the J gene TRBJ2-2; D may be TRBD2 (6 bases). Looked up from germline, CDR1 is SGHDT and CDR2 is YYEEEE. Trimming took 7 bases from V and 0 from J, leaving 16 bases between them. The CDR3 runs 16 residues. The CDR3 sequence: CASAQRREANTGELFF. The CDR3 nucleotides read TGTGCCAGCGCACAGCGGAGGGAGGCGAACACCGGGGAGCTGTTTTTT.

The chain links TRBV28 to TRBJ2-7; D possibly corresponds to TRBD2 (6 bases). Trimming removed 2 bases at V and 3 bases at J, with 8 bases between. The CDR3 totals 13 residues. Per the germline V gene, CDR1 is MDHEN and CDR2 is SYDVKM. DNA of the CDR3: TGTGCCAGCAGTTTAGGGACTTTCTACGAGCAGTACTTC. This codes for CASSLGTFYEQYF.

This clone was seen more than once but under ten times. This sequence joins TRBV19 and TRBJ2-7; 13 bases are a match to TRBD2. The germline CDR1 and CDR2 sequences are LNHDA and SQIVND (reference sequence). The CDR3 has 16 residues. V gave up 6 bases and J gave up 6 bases; unmatched junction bases: 11. CDR3 in amino acids: CASSVLAGGLSGEQYF. The DNA of the CDR3 is TGTGCCAGTAGCGTACTAGCGGGAGGGCTGTCGGGCGAGCAGTACTTC.

The chain is built from TRBV18 and TRBJ2-2; D is possibly TRBD1 (5 bases). CDR1 and CDR2 from the germline V gene are KGHSH and LQKENI. Trimming cost V 2 bases and J 6 bases, with 10 bases left between them. The CDR3 has 14 amino acids. DNA for the CDR3: TGTGCCAGCTCACCAAGCCCAGGGCCCGGGGAGCTGTTTTTT. The encoded protein is CASSPSPGPGELFF.

The V gene is TRBV19, the J gene TRBJ1-5; TRBD1 is a possible D gene (5 bases). V was clipped by 3 bases and J by 1 base, with 10 bases between them. The CDR3 is 15 amino acids. Germline CDR1 reads LNHDA; CDR2 reads SQIVND (reference sequence). Written as DNA, the CDR3 is TGTGCCAGTAGTATGCAGGGCGGGAGCAATCAGCCCCAGCATTTT. It codes for CASSMQGGSNQPQHF.

The chain couples TRBV9 to TRBJ2-5; the match to TRBD1 covers 9 bases. V gave up 4 bases and J gave up 5 bases; unmatched junction bases: 9. The germline gives CDR1 SGDLS, CDR2 YYNGEE. CDR3 length: 15 residues. This CDR3 is CASSPDGQGRETQYF. For the CDR3, the DNA is TGTGCCAGCAGCCCCGATGGACAGGGGCGGGAGACCCAGTACTTC.

The chain links TRBV7-2 to TRBJ2-7, with D hard to call. Germline CDR1 is SGHTA and CDR2 is FQGNSA. The CDR3 is 15 residues long. Trimming shortened V by 1 base and J by 2 bases, and 12 bases separated the two germline ends. For the CDR3, the DNA is TGTGCCAGCAGCTTAGGGTCCTCCCCCGCCTACGAGCAGTACTTC. It yields the protein CASSLGSSPAYEQYF.

The chain has TRBV2 and TRBJ2-5; 13 nucleotides agree with TRBD2. Germline CDR1 reads SNHLY; CDR2 reads FYNNEI. J lost 9 bases, V lost 6 bases, and 16 bases had no gene match. This CDR3 is 17 amino acids long. CDR3 coding DNA: TGTGCCAGCAGGGGCGGACTAGCGGGAGCGGGCCCCCAGGCCCAGTACTTC. It yields the protein CASRGGLAGAGPQAQYF.

J is TRBJ2-2 and V is TRBV25-1; D ambiguous. Deletions cut 2 bases from V and 1 base from J, with 5 bases between. The V gene's germline CDR1 is MGHDK and CDR2 SYGVNS. This CDR3 spans 14 amino acids. CDR3 amino acids: CASSEVGNTGELFF. The CDR3, as DNA: TGTGCCAGCAGTGAAGTAGGGAACACCGGGGAGCTGTTTTTT.

The CDR3 sequence is CVRSLRGVGTDTQYF. CDR3 bases: TGTGTCAGAAGCTTACGGGGGGTGGGGACAGATACGCAGTATTTT. The gene calls are TRBV7-5 and TRBJ2-3; the table's D call of TRBD2 was not tested on the DNA. TRBV7-5 is described as a pseudogene. This CDR3 region has 15 residues.

A few counts support this clone. The chain carries TRBV20-1 and TRBJ1-1; D remains unclear. The germline V and J ends were trimmed by 3 bases and 5 bases, with 7 bases remaining between them. CDR1 DFQATT and CDR2 SNEGSKA come from the germline V gene (reference sequence). The CDR3 extends over 11 amino acids. The CDR3 sequence is CSASKRTEAFF. The CDR3, as DNA: TGCAGTGCTAGTAAGAGGACTGAAGCTTTCTTT.

The CDR3 coding sequence is TGTGCCAGCAGTTGGCTGACGGGCTCTGGAAACACCATATATTTT. It codes for CASSWLTGSGNTIYF. The chain is built from TRBV2 and TRBJ1-3, with D hard to call. The V gene's germline CDR1 is SNHLY and CDR2 FYNNEI. The CDR3 is made up of 15 amino acids. V was shortened by 5 bases and J by 0 bases, with 11 bases between the two germline ends.

CDR3 loop: CASSPRAGHTGDTQYF. CDR3 nucleotide sequence: TGTGCCAGCAGCCCCCGAGCAGGACATACGGGAGATACGCAGTATTTT. The chain employs TRBV7-8 and TRBJ2-3, with TRBD1 as a possible D gene (5 bases). The CDR3 is made up of 16 amino acids. Per germline, CDR1 SGHVS and CDR2 FQNEAQ. Trimming shortened V by 5 bases and J by 5 bases, and 20 bases separated the two germline ends.

The V gene is TRBV10-1, the J gene TRBJ1-3; D is perhaps TRBD1 (5 bases). The CDR3 covers 15 residues. Germline V lookup: CDR1 WNHNN, CDR2 SYGVQD (reference sequence). The V end was cut by 0 bases, the J end by 1 base, with 7 bases between. CDR3 sequence: CASSESGGSGNTIYF. The CDR3, as DNA: TGCGCCAGCAGTGAGTCCGGGGGTTCTGGAAACACCATATATTTT.